This T cell receptor (beta chain) is drawn from a study of blood T cell repertoires in COVID-19. Overall study: The origin of the acute and convalescent COVID-19 samples was the United States, Italy and Spain.

Germline loops: CDR1 LGHDT, CDR2 YNNKEL (reference sequence). Trimming took off 4 bases at V and 7 bases at J, with 22 bases between the two ends. The CDR3 loop spans 17 amino acids. In the authors' methods: Scientists estimated how many nucleated cells there were by amplifying reference gene primers. TCRdb keeps only in-frame clones here, not all; method: immunoSEQ multiplex PCR. V, J and clone size derive from that table, while D and trimming were established from the DNA sequence. The table includes about 250,000 clones, approximately 80% detected once. This clone turned up a few times. The sample was peripheral blood. The chain combines TRBV3-1 (or the pseudogene TRBV3-2) with TRBJ1-4, with a possible D match to TRBD1 (5 bases). This TCR derives from an elderly man with acute or convalescent COVID-19. The CDR3 coding sequence is TGTGCCAGCAGCCGAAGAGTCTTAAGGGGCGCGAGTGAAAAACTGTTTTTT. Its protein product is CASSRRVLRGASEKLFF.